This entry describes one T cell receptor (beta chain). The CDR3 is 16 amino acids. Looked up from germline, CDR1 is SGHRS and CDR2 is YFSETQ. J gave up 8 bases and V 0 bases, and 8 bases lay outside the gene matches. These data originate in a study of blood T cell repertoires in COVID-19. On the study more broadly: COVID-19 samples collected from the United States, Italy and Spain covered acute and convalescent phases. PBMCs, B-cell-depleted T cells, or T cells provided the cDNA or gDNA that made up the material.

Data came from immunoSEQ multiplex PCR; TCRdb stores just in-frame clones and leaves some out. The data hold roughly 140,000 clones, with roughly 80% observed a single time. The origin of this receptor is a woman aged 80 or older in a cohort sampled during active or convalescent COVID-19. The sample was peripheral blood. The chain uses TRBV5-1 and TRBJ2-1; 10 bases are shared with TRBD2. CDR3 region: CASSLAASGGEYEQFF. CDR3 coding DNA: TGCGCCAGCAGCTTGGCCGCAAGCGGGGGGGAATATGAGCAGTTCTTC.